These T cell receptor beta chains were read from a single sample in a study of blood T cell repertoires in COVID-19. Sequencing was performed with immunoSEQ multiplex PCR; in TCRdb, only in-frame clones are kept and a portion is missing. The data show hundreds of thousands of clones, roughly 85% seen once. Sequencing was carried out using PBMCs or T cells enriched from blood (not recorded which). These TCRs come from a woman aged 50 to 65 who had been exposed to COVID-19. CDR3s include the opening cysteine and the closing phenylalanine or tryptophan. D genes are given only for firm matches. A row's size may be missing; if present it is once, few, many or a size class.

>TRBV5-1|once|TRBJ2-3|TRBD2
CASSFFQRGNLGTDTQYF
TGCGCCAGCAGCTTCTTCCAGCGGGGGAACCTCGGGACAGATACGCAGTATTTT
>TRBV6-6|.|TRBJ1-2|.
CASRPWGGALKGYTF
TGTGCCAGCAGGCCTTGGGGGGGCGCTCTTAAAGGCTACACCTTC
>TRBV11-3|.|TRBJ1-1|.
CASSLGPKNEAFF
TGTGCCAGCAGCTTAGGGCCCAAAAATGAAGCTTTCTTT
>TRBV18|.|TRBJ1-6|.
CATFGYSSYNSPLHF
TGTGCCACTTTCGGTTATAGCTCCTATAATTCACCCCTCCACTTT
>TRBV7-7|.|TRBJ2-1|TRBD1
CASSATGGEQFF
TGTGCCAGCAGCGCCACAGGGGGTGAGCAGTTCTTC
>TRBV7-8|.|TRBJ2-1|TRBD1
CASSSPSGTGNDDEQFF
TGTGCCAGCAGCTCCCCCTCCGGGACAGGGAACGACGATGAGCAGTTCTTC
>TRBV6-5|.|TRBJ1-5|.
CASRLTGSVQPQHF
TGTGCCAGCAGGCTAACAGGGTCTGTTCAGCCCCAACATTTT
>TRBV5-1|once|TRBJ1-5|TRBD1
CASSSQTGVQPQHF
TGCGCCAGCAGCTCGCAAACAGGGGTTCAGCCCCAGCATTTT
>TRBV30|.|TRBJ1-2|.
CAWSPKIPGTGKGYGYTF
TGTGCCTGGAGTCCCAAAATACCCGGCACAGGGAAAGGGTATGGCTACACCTTC
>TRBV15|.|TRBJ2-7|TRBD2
CATSGGGTAYEQYF
TGTGCCACCAGCGGCGGGGGGACCGCCTACGAGCAGTACTTC
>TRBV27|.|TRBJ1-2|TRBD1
CASSSRQGRGYGYTF
TGTGCCAGCAGTTCAAGACAGGGGAGAGGCTATGGCTACACCTTC
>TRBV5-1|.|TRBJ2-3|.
CASSLELRQYF
TGCGCCAGCAGCTTGGAATTGAGGCAGTATTTT
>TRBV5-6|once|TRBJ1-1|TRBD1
CASSLDGGQTGEAFF
TGTGCCAGCAGCCTGGATGGGGGACAGACCGGTGAAGCTTTCTTT
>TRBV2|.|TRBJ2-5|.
CASSSLQETQYF
TGTGCCAGCAGTTCTCTCCAAGAGACCCAGTACTTC
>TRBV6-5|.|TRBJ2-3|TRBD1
CATRVTGESGDTQYF
TGTGCCACCAGAGTGACAGGGGAGAGTGGAGATACGCAGTATTTT
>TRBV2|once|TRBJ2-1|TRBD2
CASSEPARSLAGLYNEQFF
TGTGCCAGCAGTGAACCCGCCCGATCATTAGCGGGGCTCTACAATGAGCAGTTCTTC
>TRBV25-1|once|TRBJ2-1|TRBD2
CASALTSGGPNEQFF
TGTGCCAGCGCTCTTACTAGCGGGGGACCCAATGAGCAGTTCTTC
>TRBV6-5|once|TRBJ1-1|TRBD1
CASIQRGQTEAFF
TGTGCCAGCATTCAGAGGGGGCAAACTGAAGCTTTCTTT
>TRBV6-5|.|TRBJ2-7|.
CASRADGAYEQYF
TGTGCCAGCAGGGCAGACGGAGCCTACGAGCAGTACTTC
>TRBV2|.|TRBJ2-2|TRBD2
CASSRTSGGVNTGELFF
TGTGCCAGCAGTCGGACTAGCGGGGGGGTTAACACCGGGGAGCTGTTTTTT
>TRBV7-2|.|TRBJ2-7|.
CASSLSLGHTAYEQYF
TGTGCCAGCAGCCTCTCTTTGGGACATACAGCCTACGAGCAGTACTTC
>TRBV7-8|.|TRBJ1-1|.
CASSLGQGGVIRATEAFF
TGTGCCAGCAGCTTAGGCCAGGGTGGGGTCATTAGGGCCACTGAAGCTTTCTTT
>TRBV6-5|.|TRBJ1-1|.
CASRPSQGTAEAFF
TGTGCCAGCAGACCTTCACAGGGAACGGCTGAAGCTTTCTTT
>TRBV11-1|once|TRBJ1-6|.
CASSFGGGSPLHF
TGTGCCAGCAGCTTCGGAGGCGGGTCACCCCTCCACTTT
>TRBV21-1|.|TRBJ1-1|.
CASSGRMAEAFF
TGTGCCAGCAGCGGGCGCATGGCTGAAGCTTTCTTT
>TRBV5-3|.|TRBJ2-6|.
CARSPRGVGQVRSGANVLTF
TGTGCCAGAAGCCCTCGGGGGGTGGGACAGGTTCGTTCTGGGGCCAACGTCCTGACTTTC
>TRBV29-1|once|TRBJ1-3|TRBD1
CSVEGTGGNTIYF
TGCAGCGTTGAAGGGACAGGGGGAAACACCATATATTTT
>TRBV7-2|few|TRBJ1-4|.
CASSPMGGAGEKLFF
TGTGCCAGCAGCCCGATGGGGGGGGCTGGTGAAAAACTGTTTTTT
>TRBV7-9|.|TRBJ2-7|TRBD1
CASSSRTGGRYEQYF
TGTGCCAGCAGCTCCCGGACAGGGGGAAGGTACGAGCAGTACTTC
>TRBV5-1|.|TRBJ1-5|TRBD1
CASSAGTGVDQPQHF
TGCGCCAGCAGCGCCGGGACAGGGGTCGATCAGCCCCAGCATTTT
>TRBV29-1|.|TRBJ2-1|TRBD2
CSVEGGGSSYNEQFF
TGCAGCGTTGAAGGGGGGGGGAGCTCCTACAATGAGCAGTTCTTC
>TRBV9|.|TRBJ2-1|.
CASSLSSYNEQFF
TGTGCCAGCAGTCTGAGCTCCTACAATGAGCAGTTCTTC
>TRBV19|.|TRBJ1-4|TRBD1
CASSMEGQRNEKLFF
TGTGCCAGTAGTATGGAGGGACAGAGGAATGAAAAACTGTTTTTT
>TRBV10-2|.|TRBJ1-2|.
CASYDLDSYGYTF
TGCGCCAGCTACGATTTGGACAGTTATGGCTACACCTTC
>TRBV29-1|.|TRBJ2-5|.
CSVLDSLNGETQYF
TGCAGCGTCTTAGACTCCCTAAACGGCGAGACCCAGTACTTC
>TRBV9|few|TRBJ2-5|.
CASSSPGWGGETQYF
TGTGCCAGCAGCTCTCCAGGGTGGGGTGGGGAGACCCAGTACTTC
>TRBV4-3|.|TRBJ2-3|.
CASSPWTSTDTQYF
TGCGCCAGCAGCCCCTGGACTAGCACAGATACGCAGTATTTT
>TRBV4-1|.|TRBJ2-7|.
CASSQDDRRDEQYF
TGCGCCAGCAGCCAAGATGACAGGCGCGACGAGCAGTACTTC
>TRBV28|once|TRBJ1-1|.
CASTLATNTEAFF
TGTGCCAGCACCCTCGCTACGAACACTGAAGCTTTCTTT